The 10 T cell receptor beta chains given below trace back to one sample, sequenced in a study of cytomegalovirus exposure and HLA in healthy donors. Primers included in the PCR were 60 Vbeta and 13 Jbeta primers. Here immunoSEQ multiplex PCR was the method, and the copy in TCRdb shows in-frame clones only, minus some. The data hold about 70,000 clones, with 68% observed a single time. Material for sequencing was PBMCs. These receptor sequences come from a man aged 40-49 years in good health and CMV-seropositive.

The CDR3 sequence: CASSAQLTGTSGYEQYF. The CDR3 coding sequence is TGCGCCAGCAGCGCACAACTCACCGGGACTAGCGGCTACGAGCAGTACTTC. The rearrangement uses TRBV4-3 and TRBJ2-7, with 11 bases aligning to TRBD2. The CDR3 is made up of 17 amino acids. Germline CDR1 and CDR2: LGHNA and YSLEER. V was clipped by 5 bases and J by 3 bases; unmatched bases: 12.

The V gene is TRBV19, the J gene TRBJ2-1; D is perhaps TRBD2 (6 bases). Germline CDR1 LNHDA, CDR2 SQIVND (reference sequence). The CDR3 is 15 residues long. V shed 0 bases and J shed 5 bases, with 11 bases lying between them. The CDR3 sequence is CASSIEGTWNNEQFF. DNA of the CDR3: TGTGCCAGTAGTATAGAGGGGACTTGGAACAATGAGCAGTTCTTC.

The rearrangement links TRBV30 to TRBJ2-2; D is ambiguous. Germline V gene sequence: CDR1 GTSNPN, CDR2 SVGIG (reference sequence). The V gene lost 0 bases and the J gene lost 2 bases, with 4 bases spanning the gap. The CDR3 runs to 13 residues. For the CDR3, the DNA is TGTGCCTGGAGTGTAACAAACACCGGGGAGCTGTTTTTT. It translates to CAWSVTNTGELFF.

This rearrangement joins TRBV7-2 to TRBJ2-7, with 10 bases that match TRBD1. Germline values: CDR1 SGHTA, CDR2 FQGNSA. This CDR3 region has 14 residues. V shed 5 bases and J 5 bases; nucleotides not matched to a gene: 6. CDR3: CASSPTGGPNEQYF. DNA of the CDR3: TGTGCCAGCAGCCCGACAGGGGGCCCGAACGAGCAGTACTTC.

A few counts support this clone. This chain joins TRBV19 and TRBJ2-7; TRBD1 agrees at 9 bases. The CDR3 totals 15 residues. Germline values: CDR1 LNHDA, CDR2 SQIVND (reference sequence). After removal of 6 bases from V and 3 bases from J, the junction contained 9 bases not matched to a gene. CDR3 sequence: CASRGRDRDFYEQYF. The CDR3 coding sequence is TGTGCCAGTAGGGGTCGGGACAGGGACTTCTACGAGCAGTACTTC. The full variable domain, completed using reference TRBV19 and TRBJ2-7, is DGGITQSPKYLFRKEGQNVTLSCEQNLNHDAMYWYRQDPGQGLRLIYYSQIVNDFQKGDIAEGYSVSREKKESFPLTVTSAQKNPTAFYLCASRGRDRDFYEQYFGPGTRLTVT.

The chain employs TRBV5-1 and TRBJ2-5, with 15 bases lining up with TRBD2. In germline, CDR1 is SGHRS, CDR2 YFSETQ. This CDR3 region has 19 residues. J lost 6 bases, V lost 3 bases, and 15 bases had no gene match. The CDR3 DNA follows: TGCGCCAGCAGCTCCGACCCTGGACTAGCGGGGGGGCGTGTCAAGACCCAGTACTTC. Amino acids: CASSSDPGLAGGRVKTQYF.

The CDR3 loop is CASSLEGRGREQYF. Written as DNA, the CDR3 is TGCGCCAGCAGCTTGGAGGGCAGGGGGCGCGAGCAGTACTTC. The rearrangement links TRBV5-1 to TRBJ2-7; 8 bases agree with TRBD1. The V gene end was trimmed by 0 bases and the J gene end by 6 bases; junction bases not matched to a gene: 5. The CDR3 has 14 amino acids. Germline V CDR1 and CDR2: SGHRS, YFSETQ.

The rearrangement joins TRBV9 to TRBJ2-1; D perhaps matches TRBD2 (7 bases). Germline V gene data show CDR1 as SGDLS and CDR2 as YYNGEE. CDR3 length equals 16 residues. Trimming removed 1 base at V and 4 bases at J, with 15 bases between. CDR3 nucleotide sequence: TGTGCCAGCAGCGTATCTGGGGGGGGCAGGTACAATGAGCAGTTCTTC. This sequence encodes CASSVSGGGRYNEQFF. The whole variable domain, remainder taken from reference TRBV9 and TRBJ2-1, is DSGVTQTPKHLITATGQRVTLRCSPRSGDLSVYWYQQSLDQGLQFLIQYYNGEERAKGNILERFSAQQFPDLHSELNLSSLELGDSALYFCASSVSGGGRYNEQFFGPGTRLTVL.

Concerning this clone itself: A read error may account for a junction end that differs from germline. The rearrangement joins TRBV7-7 to TRBJ2-5; TRBD2 might be the D (6 bases). The V gene's germline CDR1 is SSHAT and CDR2 FNYEAQ (reference sequence). This CDR3 region has 15 residues. CDR3 sequence reads: CASSLGKGLQETQYF. As DNA, the CDR3 is TGTGCTAGCAGCTTAGGCAAGGGACTTCAAGAGACCCAGTACTTC.

The chain couples TRBV9 to TRBJ2-3; D remains ambiguous. Germline CDR1 reads SGDLS; CDR2 reads YYNGEE. With 7 bases removed from V and 4 bases from J, the gap between germline ends came to 10 bases. This CDR3 contains 12 residues. CDR3 loop: CASSTPPDTQYF. CDR3 nucleotide sequence: TGTGCCAGCTCTACCCCGCCAGATACGCAGTATTTT.